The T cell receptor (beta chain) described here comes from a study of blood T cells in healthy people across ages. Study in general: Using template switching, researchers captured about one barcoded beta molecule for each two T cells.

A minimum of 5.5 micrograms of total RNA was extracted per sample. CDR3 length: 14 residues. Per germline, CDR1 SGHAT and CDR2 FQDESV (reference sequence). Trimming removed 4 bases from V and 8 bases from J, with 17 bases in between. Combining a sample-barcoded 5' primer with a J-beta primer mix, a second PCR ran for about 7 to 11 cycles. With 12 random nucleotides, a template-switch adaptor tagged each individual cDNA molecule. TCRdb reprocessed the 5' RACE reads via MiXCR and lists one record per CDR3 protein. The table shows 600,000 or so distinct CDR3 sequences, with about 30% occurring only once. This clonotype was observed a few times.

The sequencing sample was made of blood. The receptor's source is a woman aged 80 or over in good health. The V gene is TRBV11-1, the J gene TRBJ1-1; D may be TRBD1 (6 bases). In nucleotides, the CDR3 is TGTGCCAGCAGCTCAAGAACAGGGAGGGGAGAAGCTTTCTTT. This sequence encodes CASSSRTGRGEAFF.